This section outlines one T cell receptor (beta chain) sequence together with its context. CDR1 ENHRY and CDR2 SYGVKD come from the germline V gene. This CDR3 region has 12 residues. The ends were cut back, 3 bases at V and 8 bases at J, with 10 bases in the middle. The data stem from a study of blood T cell repertoires in COVID-19. Across the study: Samples taken during acute and convalescent COVID-19 were collected in the United States, Italy and Spain. Sample material is recorded as cDNA or gDNA derived from T cells, B-cell-depleted T cells, or PBMCs.

In the authors' methods: From reference gene primer amplification, estimates of nucleated cell counts were derived. Produced via immunoSEQ multiplex PCR; TCRdb's table is partial and in-frame only. The DNA was the basis for D and trimming; V, J and clone size are from that table. The sample lists approximately 69,000 clones; roughly 86% were seen once. This rearrangement joins TRBV10-3 to TRBJ1-1; D is ambiguous. The sequence was obtained from a man aged 50 to 60 with acute or convalescent COVID-19. Source material: peripheral blood. The CDR3 reads CAISDLRGEAFF. CDR3 in DNA: TGTGCCATCAGTGACCTACGAGGCGAAGCTTTCTTT.